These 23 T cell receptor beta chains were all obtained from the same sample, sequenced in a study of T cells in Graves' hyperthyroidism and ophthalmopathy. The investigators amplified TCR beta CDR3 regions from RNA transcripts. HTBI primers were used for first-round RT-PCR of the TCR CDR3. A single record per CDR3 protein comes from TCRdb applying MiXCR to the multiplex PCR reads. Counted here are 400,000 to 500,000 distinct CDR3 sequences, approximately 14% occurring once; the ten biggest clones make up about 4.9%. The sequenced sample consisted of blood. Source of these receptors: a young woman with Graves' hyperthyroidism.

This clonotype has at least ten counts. The CDR3 spells CASRPQQGNQPQHF. The DNA of the CDR3 is TGTGCCAGCAGACCCCAACAGGGGAATCAGCCCCAGCATTTT. The chain is built from TRBV6-1 and TRBJ1-5, with 7 bases identical to TRBD1. The CDR3 loop spans 14 amino acids. In germline, CDR1 is MNHNS, CDR2 SASEGT. Trimming cost V 6 bases and J 4 bases; bases outside gene matches: 6.

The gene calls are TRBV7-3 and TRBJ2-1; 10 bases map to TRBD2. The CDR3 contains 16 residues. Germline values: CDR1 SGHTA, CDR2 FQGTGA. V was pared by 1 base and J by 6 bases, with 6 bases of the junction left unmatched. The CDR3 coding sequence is TGTGCCAGCAGCTTAATGGCACTAGCGGGGACCAATGAGCAGTTCTTC. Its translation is CASSLMALAGTNEQFF.

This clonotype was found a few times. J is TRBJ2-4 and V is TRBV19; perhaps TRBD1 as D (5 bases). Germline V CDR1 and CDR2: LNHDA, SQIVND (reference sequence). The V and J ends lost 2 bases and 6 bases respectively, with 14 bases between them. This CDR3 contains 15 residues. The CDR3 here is CASSIKLQAVNIQYF. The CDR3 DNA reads TGTGCCAGTAGTATAAAGCTACAGGCTGTAAACATTCAGTACTTC.

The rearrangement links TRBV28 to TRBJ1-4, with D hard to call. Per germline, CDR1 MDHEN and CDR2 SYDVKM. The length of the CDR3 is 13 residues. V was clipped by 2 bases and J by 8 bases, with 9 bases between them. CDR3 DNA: TGTGCCAGCAGTTTAGGCAGGACCGAAAAACTGTTTTTT. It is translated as CASSLGRTEKLFF.

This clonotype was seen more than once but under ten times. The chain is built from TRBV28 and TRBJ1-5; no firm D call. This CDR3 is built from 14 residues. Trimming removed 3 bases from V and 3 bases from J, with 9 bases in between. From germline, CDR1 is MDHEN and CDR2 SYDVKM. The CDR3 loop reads CASSFLGYNQPQHF. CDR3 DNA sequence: TGTGCCAGCAGTTTCTTGGGGTACAATCAGCCCCAGCATTTT.

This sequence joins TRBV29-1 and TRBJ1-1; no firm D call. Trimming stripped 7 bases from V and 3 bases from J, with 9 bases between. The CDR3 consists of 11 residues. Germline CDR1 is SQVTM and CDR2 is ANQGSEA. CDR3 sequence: CSAGWDTEAFF. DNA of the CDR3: TGCAGCGCAGGTTGGGACACTGAAGCTTTCTTT.

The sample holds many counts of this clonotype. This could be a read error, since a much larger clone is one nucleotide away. CDR3 bases: TGTGCCAGCAGTTTAGGGCTAGCGGAAGTCCGTGAGCAGTTCTTC. Amino acid sequence: CASSLGLAEVREQFF. The chain couples TRBV28 to TRBJ2-1, with 7 bases matching TRBD2. Per germline, CDR1 MDHEN and CDR2 SYDVKM. This CDR3 is built from 15 residues. Losses at the gene ends were 2 bases for V and 9 bases for J; bases not matched to a gene: 10.

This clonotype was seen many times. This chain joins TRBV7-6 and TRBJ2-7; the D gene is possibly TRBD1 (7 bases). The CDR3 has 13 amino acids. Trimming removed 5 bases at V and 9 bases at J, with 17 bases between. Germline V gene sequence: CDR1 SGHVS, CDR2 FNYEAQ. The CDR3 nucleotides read TGTGCCAGCAGCGTGCAGGGGGGTGAAGGGCAGTACTTC. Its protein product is CASSVQGGEGQYF.

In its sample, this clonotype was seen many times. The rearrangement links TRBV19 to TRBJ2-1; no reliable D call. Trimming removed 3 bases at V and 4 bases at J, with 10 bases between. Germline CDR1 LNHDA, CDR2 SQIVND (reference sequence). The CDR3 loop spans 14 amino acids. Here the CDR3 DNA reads TGTGCCAGTAGTATCAGGAATTTGTACAATGAGCAGTTCTTC. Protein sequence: CASSIRNLYNEQFF.

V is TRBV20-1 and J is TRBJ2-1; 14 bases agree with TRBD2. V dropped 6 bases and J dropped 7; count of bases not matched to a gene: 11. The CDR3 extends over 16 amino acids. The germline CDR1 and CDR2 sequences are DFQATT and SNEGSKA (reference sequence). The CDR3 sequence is CSAIFTGTSGRNEQFF. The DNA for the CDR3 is TGCAGTGCCATATTTACCGGGACTAGCGGGAGAAATGAGCAGTTCTTC.

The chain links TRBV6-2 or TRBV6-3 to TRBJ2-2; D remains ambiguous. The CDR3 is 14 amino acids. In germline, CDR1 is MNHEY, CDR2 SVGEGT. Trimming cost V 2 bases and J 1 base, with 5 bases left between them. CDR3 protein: CASSYTRNTGELFF. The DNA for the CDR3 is TGTGCCAGCAGTTACACTCGGAACACCGGGGAGCTGTTTTTT.

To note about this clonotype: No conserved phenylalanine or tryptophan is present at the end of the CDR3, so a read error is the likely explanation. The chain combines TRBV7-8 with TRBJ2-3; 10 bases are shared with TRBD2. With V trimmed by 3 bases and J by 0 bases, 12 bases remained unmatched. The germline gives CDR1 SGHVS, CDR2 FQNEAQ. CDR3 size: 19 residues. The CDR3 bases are TGTGCCAGCAGCTTCTTTTGGGACTCGACTAGCGGGAGCACAGATACGCAGTATTAT. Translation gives CASSFFWDSTSGSTDTQYY.

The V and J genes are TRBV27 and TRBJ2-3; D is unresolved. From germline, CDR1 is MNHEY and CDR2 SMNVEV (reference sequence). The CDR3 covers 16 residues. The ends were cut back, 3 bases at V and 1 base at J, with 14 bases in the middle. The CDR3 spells CASSLAAELGTDTQYF. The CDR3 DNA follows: TGTGCCAGCAGTTTGGCGGCGGAGCTAGGCACAGATACGCAGTATTTT.

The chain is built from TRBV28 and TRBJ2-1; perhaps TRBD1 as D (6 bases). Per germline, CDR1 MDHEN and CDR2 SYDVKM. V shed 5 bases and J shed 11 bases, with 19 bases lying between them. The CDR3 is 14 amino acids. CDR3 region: CASSTNGGEGKQFF. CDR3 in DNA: TGTGCCAGCAGTACGAATGGGGGCGAGGGGAAGCAGTTCTTC.

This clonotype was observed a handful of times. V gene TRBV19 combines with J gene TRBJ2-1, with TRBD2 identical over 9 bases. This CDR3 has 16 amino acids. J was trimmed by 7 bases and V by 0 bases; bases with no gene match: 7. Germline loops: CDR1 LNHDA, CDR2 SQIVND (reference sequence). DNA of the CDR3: TGTGCCAGTAGTATAGATGGGGGACTAGCAAGGAATGAGCAGTTCTTC. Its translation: CASSIDGGLARNEQFF.

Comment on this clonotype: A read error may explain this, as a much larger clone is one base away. CDR3 in DNA: TGTTCCAGCAGTGAAAATGGAAGGGGCTTCGAGACCCAGTACTTC. The encoded protein is CSSSENGRGFETQYF. V is TRBV6-1 and J is TRBJ2-5; weak D call: TRBD1 (5 bases). CDR1 MNHNS and CDR2 SASEGT come from the germline V gene. This CDR3 region has 15 residues.

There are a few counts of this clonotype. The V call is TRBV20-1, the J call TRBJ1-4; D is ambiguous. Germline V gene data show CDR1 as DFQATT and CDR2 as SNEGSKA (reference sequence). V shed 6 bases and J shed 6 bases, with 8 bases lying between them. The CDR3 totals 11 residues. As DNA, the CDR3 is TGCAGTGCCGAAAGAGATGAAAAACTGTTTTTT. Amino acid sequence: CSAERDEKLFF.

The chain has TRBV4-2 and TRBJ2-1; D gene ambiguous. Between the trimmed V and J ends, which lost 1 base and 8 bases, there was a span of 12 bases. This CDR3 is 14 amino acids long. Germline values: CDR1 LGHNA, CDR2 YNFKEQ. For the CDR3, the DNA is TGTGCCAGCAGCCAAGGATCTGGGGTCGATGAGCAGTTCTTC. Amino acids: CASSQGSGVDEQFF.

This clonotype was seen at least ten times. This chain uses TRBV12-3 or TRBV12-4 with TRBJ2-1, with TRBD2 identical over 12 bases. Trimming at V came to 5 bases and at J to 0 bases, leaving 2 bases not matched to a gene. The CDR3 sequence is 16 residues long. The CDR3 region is CASSPGLAGSYNEQFF. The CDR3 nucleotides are TGTGCCAGCAGTCCGGGACTAGCGGGCTCCTACAATGAGCAGTTCTTC.

As DNA, the CDR3 is TGCAGTGCCGCTAGCGGGAGGGGGACCTACGAGCAGTACTTC. This encodes CSAASGRGTYEQYF. The chain links TRBV20-1 to TRBJ2-7; 12 nucleotides align to TRBD2. CDR3 length equals 14 residues. Unmatched junction bases numbered 5, after V lost 6 bases and J lost 2 bases. The germline CDR1 and CDR2 sequences are DFQATT and SNEGSKA (reference sequence).

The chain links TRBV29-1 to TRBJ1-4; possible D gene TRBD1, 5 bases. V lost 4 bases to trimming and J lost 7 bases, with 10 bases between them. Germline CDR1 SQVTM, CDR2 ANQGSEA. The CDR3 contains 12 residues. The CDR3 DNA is TGCAGCGTTGTGGGGGGAGGTGAAAAACTGTTTTTT. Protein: CSVVGGGEKLFF. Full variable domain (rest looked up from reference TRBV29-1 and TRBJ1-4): SAVISQKPSRDICQRGTSLTIQCQVDSQVTMMFWYRQQPGQSLTLIATANQGSEATYESGFVIDKFPISRPNLTFSTLTVSNMSPEDSSIYLCSVVGGGEKLFFGSGTQLSVL.

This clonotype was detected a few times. The CDR3 DNA is TGTGCCAGCAGCTTAGGCAACGGCGGGAGGGGGAACAATGAGCAGTTCTTC. It translates to CASSLGNGGRGNNEQFF. The J gene is TRBJ2-1, the V gene TRBV13, with TRBD2 identical over 9 bases. After removal of 0 bases from V and 5 bases from J, the junction contained 8 bases not matched to a gene. Germline loops: CDR1 PRHDT, CDR2 FYEKMQ (reference sequence). This CDR3 is built from 17 residues.

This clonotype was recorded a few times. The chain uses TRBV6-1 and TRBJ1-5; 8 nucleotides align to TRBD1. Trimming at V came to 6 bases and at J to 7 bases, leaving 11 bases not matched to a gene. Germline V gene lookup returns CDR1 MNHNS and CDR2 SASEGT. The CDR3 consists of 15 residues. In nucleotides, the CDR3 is TGTGCCAGCAGCCGTGGACAGGGACCTAAACAGCCCCAGCATTTT. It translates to CASSRGQGPKQPQHF.